Presented here are 24 T cell receptor beta chains from one specimen sequenced in a study of Graves' ophthalmopathy and Graves' hyperthyroidism. Amplification from RNA transcripts yielded the TCR beta CDR3 regions. An initial RT-PCR round employing HTBI primers preceded a second-round multiplex PCR. One entry per CDR3 protein results from TCRdb running MiXCR on the multiplex PCR reads. The table includes 900,000 to 1,200,000 distinct CDR3 sequences, 35% to 40% detected once. Sequencing input: peripheral blood or thyroid tissue (not recorded which). The receptors originated from an adult man with Graves' hyperthyroidism.

The gene calls are TRBV11-2 and TRBJ1-3; D not resolved. The CDR3 loop spans 12 amino acids. V was shortened by 6 bases and J by 7 bases, with 10 bases between the two germline ends. Germline-derived CDR1 and CDR2 are SGHAT and FQNNGV. The CDR3 loop is CASSPSSNTIYF. In DNA, the CDR3 is TGTGCCAGCAGTCCTAGCTCGAACACCATATATTTT.

In the case of this clonotype: A much larger clone lies one base from this, so it may be a read error. The chain links TRBV4-3 to TRBJ2-5, with 10 bases that match TRBD1. J gave up 6 bases and V 0 bases, and 4 bases lay outside the gene matches. CDR3 length: 15 amino acids. CDR1 is LGHNA, CDR2 YSLEER, per germline. CDR3 residues: CASSQDRDRGKTQYF. CDR3 coding DNA: TGCGCCAGCAGCCAAGACCGGGACAGGGGAAAGACCCAGTACTTC.

In this sample, this clonotype turned up many times. The J gene is TRBJ2-7, the V gene TRBV9, with D unresolved. CDR3 length equals 14 residues. V gave up 3 bases and J gave up 0 bases, with 10 bases separating them. Germline loops: CDR1 SGDLS, CDR2 YYNGEE. CDR3 sequence reads: CASSGLGNSYEQYF. As DNA, the CDR3 is TGTGCCAGCAGCGGGTTGGGGAACTCCTACGAGCAGTACTTC.

In its sample, this clonotype was seen many times. The rearrangement links TRBV19 to TRBJ2-5; TRBD2 is a possible D gene (5 bases). The CDR3 spans 17 residues. V was shortened by 0 bases and J by 2 bases, with 16 bases between the two germline ends. The V gene's germline CDR1 is LNHDA and CDR2 SQIVND (reference sequence). The CDR3 is CASSIEGPPSHQETQYF. Here the CDR3 DNA reads TGTGCCAGTAGTATAGAAGGGCCCCCTAGCCATCAAGAGACCCAGTACTTC.

A few counts support this clonotype. The J gene is TRBJ1-2, the V gene TRBV20-1, with D hard to call. Germline V gene data show CDR1 as DFQATT and CDR2 as SNEGSKA (reference sequence). Trimming removed 7 bases from V and 2 bases from J, with 5 bases in between. CDR3 length equals 10 residues. CDR3 amino acids: CSVKNYGYTF. The DNA for the CDR3 is TGCAGTGTCAAGAACTATGGCTACACCTTC.

In its sample, this clonotype was seen a few times. V is TRBV6-6 and J is TRBJ1-5; 7 positions match TRBD1. The CDR3 length is 13 residues. Per germline, CDR1 MNHNY and CDR2 SVGAGI (reference sequence). J was trimmed by 7 bases and V by 2 bases; bases with no gene match: 2. The CDR3 loop is CASSYRGPQPQHF. The DNA for the CDR3 is TGTGCCAGCAGTTACAGGGGGCCCCAGCCCCAGCATTTT.

Concerning this clonotype: A junction end diverges from the germline sequence, so it may reflect a read error. The V call is TRBV5-4, the J call TRBJ2-7; D is ambiguous. Germline V gene lookup returns CDR1 SGHNT and CDR2 YYREEE (reference sequence). The CDR3 contains 12 residues. The CDR3 DNA reads TGTGCCGGCAGCTTGTTAGGGTACGAGCAGTACTTC. Its protein is CAGSLLGYEQYF.

This clonotype has only a few counts. The CDR3 region has the DNA TGTGCCAGCAGCTACACAGGGGAGGGGTCGTACGAGCAGTACTTC. Protein product: CASSYTGEGSYEQYF. The chain links TRBV12-3 or TRBV12-4 to TRBJ2-7, with D perhaps TRBD1 or TRBD2 (7 bases each). CDR3 size: 15 residues. Deletions cut 6 bases from V and 4 bases from J, with 19 bases between.

This clonotype was seen more than once but under ten times. This chain joins TRBV6-2 or TRBV6-3 and TRBJ1-5, with a tentative D call TRBD1 (5 bases). CDR1 is MNHEY, CDR2 SVGEGT, per germline. V shed 2 bases and J shed 2 bases, with 13 bases lying between them. The CDR3 consists of 16 residues. CDR3 nucleotide sequence: TGTGCCAGCAGTTACCCGCTGGTGGGGGGCAATCAGCCCCAGCATTTT. This codes for CASSYPLVGGNQPQHF.

Worth noting for this clonotype: The junction differs from germline at one of its ends, possibly a read error. The V call is TRBV20-1, the J call TRBJ2-2, with TRBD1 identical over 9 bases. Germline V gene sequence: CDR1 DFQATT, CDR2 SNEGSKA (reference sequence). The CDR3 runs 15 residues. The CDR3 here is CSARDGQGWTGELVF. CDR3 DNA: TGCAGTGCTAGAGACGGACAGGGGTGGACCGGGGAGCTGGTTTTT.

This clonotype was observed many times. The J gene is TRBJ2-6, the V gene TRBV10-3; 10 bases agree with TRBD1. The CDR3 covers 17 residues. Germline-derived CDR1 and CDR2 are ENHRY and SYGVKD. With 6 bases clipped from V and 2 bases from J, the junction kept 7 bases outside the gene matches. The CDR3 protein is CAISVGTGVTGANVLTF. The CDR3 region has the DNA TGTGCCATCAGCGTTGGGACAGGGGTTACTGGGGCCAACGTCCTGACTTTC.

In this sample, this clonotype turned up a few times. J is TRBJ2-2 and V is TRBV9, with 9 bases matching TRBD1. After removal of 5 bases from V and 1 base from J, the junction contained 9 bases not matched to a gene. Germline CDR1 is SGDLS and CDR2 is YYNGEE. This CDR3 is 17 amino acids long. CDR3 loop: CASSNPTGQGNTGELFF. Written as DNA, the CDR3 is TGTGCCAGCAGTAACCCGACGGGACAGGGGAACACCGGGGAGCTGTTTTTT.

This chain connects TRBV2 to TRBJ2-5, with a possible D match to TRBD1 (5 bases). The V gene lost 8 bases and the J gene lost 2 bases, with 18 bases spanning the gap. Germline CDR1 is SNHLY and CDR2 is FYNNEI. The CDR3 runs 15 residues. CDR3 nucleotides: TGTGCCAGCGTTGAAATCTCGACAGAGCAAGAGACCCAGTACTTC. This gives the protein CASVEISTEQETQYF. The full variable domain, completed using reference TRBV2 and TRBJ2-5, is EPEVTQTPSHQVTQMGQEVILRCVPISNHLYFYWYRQILGQKVEFLVSFYNNEISEKSEIFDDQFSVERPDGSNFTLKIRSTKLEDSAMYFCASVEISTEQETQYFGPGTRLLVL.

In its sample, this clonotype was seen once. CDR3 sequence (DNA): TGCAGCGTCGTCACCCGACAGGGCTACACCTTC. Amino acid sequence: CSVVTRQGYTF. This sequence joins TRBV29-1 and TRBJ1-2; possible D gene TRBD1, 5 bases. Germline loops: CDR1 SQVTM, CDR2 ANQGSEA. The CDR3 length is 11 residues. Trimming stripped 6 bases from V and 8 bases from J, with 13 bases between.

Only a few counts were recorded for this clonotype. The chain recombines TRBV29-1 with TRBJ2-7, with 12 nucleotides matching TRBD2. Germline V CDR1 and CDR2: SQVTM, ANQGSEA. Unmatched junction bases numbered 11, after V lost 1 base and J lost 4 bases. This CDR3 is built from 17 residues. In DNA, the CDR3 is TGCAGCGTTGAAGGGGCCCTGACTAGCGGGGGACGATACGAGCAGTACTTC. This encodes CSVEGALTSGGRYEQYF.

Worth noting for this clonotype: Possible read error: a much larger clone is one base away. This chain connects TRBV7-8 to TRBJ1-2; TRBD1 agrees at 7 bases. The CDR3 has 16 residues. Germline V gene lookup returns CDR1 SGHVS and CDR2 FQNEAQ. The CDR3 DNA sequence: TGTGCCAGCAGCATACGCTCGGGGGACAGTTTTTTCGGCTACATCTTC. Translation gives CASSIRSGDSFFGYIF.

This clonotype was found a few times. A much larger clone is a single base away; this may be a read error. This rearrangement joins TRBV20-1 to TRBJ1-6, with TRBD1 as a possible D gene (6 bases). Trimming shortened V by 5 bases and J by 7 bases, and 15 bases separated the two germline ends. The CDR3 runs 14 residues. The V gene's germline CDR1 is DFQATT and CDR2 SNEGSKA (reference sequence). The CDR3 sequence is CSAGSRGVNSPLHF. The CDR3, as DNA: TGCAGTGCTGGTTCCAGGGGAGTGAATTCACCCCTCCACTTT.

This clonotype was recorded at least ten times. This chain connects TRBV5-4 to TRBJ1-1; D ambiguous. The germline V and J ends were trimmed by 0 bases and 1 base, with 7 bases remaining between them. There are 14 residues in the CDR3. Germline-derived CDR1 and CDR2 are SGHNT and YYREEE (reference sequence). The CDR3 reads CASSLEMGNTEAFF. DNA of the CDR3: TGTGCCAGCAGCTTGGAGATGGGGAACACTGAAGCTTTCTTT.

At least ten counts were recorded for this clonotype. The chain links TRBV20-1 to TRBJ2-5, with TRBD1 matching 10 bases. Per germline, CDR1 DFQATT and CDR2 SNEGSKA (reference sequence). V lost 6 bases to trimming and J lost 4 bases; unmatched junction nucleotides: 5. This CDR3 region has 13 residues. CDR3 sequence reads: CSARRDRGETQYF. The CDR3 DNA reads as TGCAGTGCCCGGAGGGACAGGGGAGAGACCCAGTACTTC.

This clonotype was found many times. The junction does not match germline at one end; this may be a read error. DNA for the CDR3: TGTGCCAGCAGCCGCAACCCGACAGACACACTATTT. Translated: CASSRNPTDTLF. The chain uses TRBV7-9 and TRBJ1-3; D possibly corresponds to TRBD1 (5 bases). CDR1 is SEHNR, CDR2 FQNEAQ, per germline (reference sequence). The CDR3 runs 12 residues.

This clonotype was counted many times. This chain uses TRBV11-2 with TRBJ1-5; 7 nucleotides line up with TRBD1. Unmatched junction bases numbered 7, after V lost 5 bases and J lost 6 bases. This CDR3 spans 14 amino acids. The germline V gene encodes CDR1 SGHAT and CDR2 FQNNGV. The CDR3 sequence: CASSNSGQIQPQHF. DNA for the CDR3: TGTGCCAGCAGCAACTCGGGACAGATTCAGCCCCAGCATTTT. Using reference TRBV11-2 and TRBJ1-5 for the parts outside the CDR3, the full variable domain is EAGVAQSPRYKIIEKRQSVAFWCNPISGHATLYWYQQILGQGPKLLIQFQNNGVVDDSQLPKDRFSAERLKGVDSTLKIQPAKLEDSAVYLCASSNSGQIQPQHFGDGTRLSIL.

As to this clonotype: This may come from a read error, since a much larger clone is one base off. The chain combines TRBV12-3 or TRBV12-4 with TRBJ1-1, with D unresolved. This CDR3 spans 15 amino acids. Trimming took 6 bases from V and 3 from J, leaving 17 bases between them. The CDR3 is CASRQRGRMDTEAFF. CDR3 in DNA: TGTGCCAGCAGGCAGCGAGGACGGATGGACACTGAAGCTTTCTTT.

In this sample, this clonotype turned up many times. This may stem from a read error, because a much larger clone lies one nucleotide away. This sequence joins TRBV6-5 and TRBJ2-7; D is possibly TRBD1 (6 bases). The CDR3 length is 11 residues. The germline CDR1 and CDR2 sequences are MNHEY and SVGAGI. V lost 5 bases to trimming and J lost 6 bases, with 8 bases between them. The CDR3 sequence: CASSDRSEQYF. In nucleotides, the CDR3 is TGTGCCAGCAGTGACAGGTCCGAGCAGTACTTC.

This clonotype is a singleton in its sample. The rearrangement links TRBV11-2 to TRBJ1-4; D remains unclear. Trimming pared 2 bases from V and 3 bases from J, leaving 10 bases between. Germline V gene sequence: CDR1 SGHAT, CDR2 FQNNGV. There are 15 residues in the CDR3. CDR3 region: CASSLSPEANEKLFF. Here the CDR3 DNA reads TGTGCCAGCAGCTTATCCCCGGAAGCTAATGAAAAACTGTTTTTT.